This TCR beta chain stems from a study of blood T cell repertoires in COVID-19. Study context: The United States, Italy and Spain were the sources of the acute and convalescent COVID-19 samples. T cells, B-cell-depleted T cells, or PBMCs provided the cDNA or gDNA that served as material.

The germline CDR1 and CDR2 sequences are SGHDT and YYEEEE. V lost 1 base to trimming and J lost 3 bases; unmatched junction nucleotides: 10. This CDR3 spans 17 amino acids. This clone was seen once. Per the authors' pipeline: Reference gene primer amplification gave nucleated cell count estimates. TCRdb's table, derived via immunoSEQ multiplex PCR, lists solely in-frame clones and lacks some. Clone size and the V and J calls come from that table; the DNA yielded D and trimming. The table shows some 150,000 clones, with about 86% occurring only once. The V call is TRBV5-6, the J call TRBJ2-3; the match to TRBD2 covers 8 bases. Material for sequencing was peripheral blood. The receptor was derived from a man between 18 and 29 years old with active or convalescent COVID-19. The CDR3 is CASSLSVSGGPTDTQYF. CDR3 sequence (DNA): TGTGCCAGCAGCTTGTCCGTCTCGGGGGGGCCAACAGATACGCAGTATTTT.